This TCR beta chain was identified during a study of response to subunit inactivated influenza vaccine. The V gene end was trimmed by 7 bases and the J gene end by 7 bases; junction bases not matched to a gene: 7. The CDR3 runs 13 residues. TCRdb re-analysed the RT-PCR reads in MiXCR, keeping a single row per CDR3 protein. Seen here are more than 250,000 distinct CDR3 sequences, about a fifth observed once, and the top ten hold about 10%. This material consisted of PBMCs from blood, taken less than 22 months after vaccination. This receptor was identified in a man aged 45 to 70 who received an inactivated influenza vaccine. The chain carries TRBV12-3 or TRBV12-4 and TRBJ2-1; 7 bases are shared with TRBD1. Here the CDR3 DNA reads TGTGCCAGCACCCCGAAGGGACAGAATGAGCAGTTCTTC. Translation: CASTPKGQNEQFF.